This T cell receptor beta chain appears in the sequencing data of a study of cytomegalovirus exposure and HLA in healthy donors (dated by TCRdb to 2017 to 2019). Concerning the study at large: An earlier analysis of around 600 of the donors reported more than 250 Gb of sequence data and approximately 110 million unique TCR beta sequences from about 179 million T cells. Across roughly 420 genotyped donors of the cohort, an average of about 240,000 unique TCR beta nucleotide sequences per donor were sequenced, and approximately 17% of those sequences were non-productive. The study was designed to test whether signatures of past pathogen exposure could be identified by cataloging public T cell receptors. The study used immunosequencing to profile the T cell repertoires of several hundred subjects and linked those repertoires to cytomegalovirus serostatus. The genetic ancestry cluster associated with self-reported Caucasian donors included roughly four fifths of the approximately 410 genotyped donors. Rather than drawing on any new phenotypic data, the later analysis identified candidate immune exposures from TCR beta sequences and the way those sequences occurred across donors. Along with the approximately 670-subject first cohort, a separate validation cohort of over a hundred different subjects was used. Both class I and class II loci were covered by HLA typing, at four-digit resolution. Alongside the repertoire data, information on donor age, sex, ethnicity and CMV serostatus was compiled. An early release covering over 500 HLA-typed donors comprised about 320 gigabases of sequencing data and approximately 80 million unique TCR sequences. All discovery cohort repertoires had been generated on a single sequencing platform. A handful of DR-DQ haplotypes were handled as single units for association and clustering because linkage in the cohort was strong. The number of typed donors differed by locus: roughly 629-630 for A, B, C, DRB1 and DQB1; approximately 530 for DQA1; around 610 for DPA1; and about 470 for DPB1. High-throughput TCR immunosequencing, statistical association of individual TCRs with disease status, and machine learning were combined to predict cytomegalovirus infection status. In a later analysis, previously published TCR beta repertoires from roughly 710 donors were re-analyzed and high-resolution HLA genotyping was added so that TCR occurrence patterns could be studied. Genome-wide SNP genotypes for about three fifths of the roughly 700 donors were used in a later genetic analysis, which treated that subset as a discovery cohort. In an earlier analysis of 587 of the donors, high-throughput TCR beta sequencing was used to judge whether each TCR beta V gene segment behaved as functional or pseudogenic.

The cohort consisted of 666 healthy bone marrow donors. At the time of sampling, all cohort members were nominally healthy, though unrecorded immune exposures were likely present. The donor was CMV seropositive and was included in the group of about 290 seropositive cohort members. Every donor gave a peripheral blood sample, and the peripheral blood mononuclear cells from that sample were used for TCR beta sequencing. Genomic DNA was extracted from the blood cell samples with the Qiagen DNeasy Blood Extraction Kit. Concerning this clone itself: Its antigen target is currently unknown. There are no base qualities to consult, and no much larger clone falls within one base.

Here is what the overall study found, with its caveats: An earlier analysis of approximately 590 of the donors showed that most TCR beta V segments appeared in productive rearrangements either about 87% or about 30% of the time, which broadly matched IMGT annotations. Compared with the approximately 600-donor mean, donors in an Asian-associated ancestry cluster had fewer N-insertions in productive TCRs, according to a later genetic analysis. In a later analysis, 16,951 TCR beta sequences were associated with specific HLA alleles at a false discovery rate of 0.05. The classifier was reported to diagnose cytomegalovirus status with high specificity and sensitivity in both the original cohort and the validation cohort. A further reported finding was that TCR beta sequences accurately predicted the HLA-A and HLA-B alleles for most subjects in the first cohort. Across donors, most TCR sequences were observed very rarely, whereas some public TCRs were present in many individuals. The study listed 164 TCR beta chains as associated with cytomegalovirus. The 87-base-pair reads could not distinguish some IMGT-functional V segments, including TRBV6-2 and TRBV6-3, so those segments were excluded. Strong co-occurrence of HLA alleles, especially DR and DQ, made assigning TCR associations to individual alleles difficult. In a later analysis, most CMV-associated TCR beta chains were found to appear HLA-restricted, with HLA associations seemingly driven largely by CMV exposure. A later analysis reported that several top co-occurrence clusters appeared linked to parvovirus B19, influenza, CMV and Epstein-Barr virus. A few of the identified cytomegalovirus-associated TCR beta chains were confirmed in vitro to be specific for cytomegalovirus antigens. According to the authors, the approach could potentially be generalized to other disease states and immunological phenotypes. The earlier analysis of some 540 of the donors excluded roughly 16 rarely observed V segments, including chromosome 9 orphons, because counts were too low. Because HLA typing was missing for some donors at each locus, association tests included only the typed subset. Linkage disequilibrium might explain the correlated functional status among segregating V segments, but an unknown experimental factor could not be excluded. According to a later analysis, TCR association rates differed among HLA loci, with DRB1 alleles showing the most associated TCRs and HLA-C alleles showing the fewest. In a later analysis, HLA-associated TCR beta chains showed more clonal expansion and lower generation probabilities than non-associated chains that were equally common. Only TCR beta chains were sequenced in this cohort, and the absence of alpha or paired-chain data limited detectable features. Roughly uniform sequencing depth across donors was assumed in presence/absence analyses, although this assumption may not hold. CMV serostatus was the only immune exposure information available for the cohort. In a later genetic analysis, a missense DCLRE1C variant was associated with V-gene and J-gene trimming of TCR beta chains, and the association was replicated in an independent cohort. A cluster of highly shared sequence variants was judged likely to represent a technical artifact of the sequencing pipeline.

The germline V gene (reference sequence) sets CDR1 to LNHDA and CDR2 to SQIVND. Measured from the cysteine to the phenylalanine, the CDR3 is 13 residues long. The CDR3 DNA has 39 bases and is translated from base 1. V is clipped by 3 bases and J by 6 bases, and the sequence between their germline boundaries is 11 bases long. Preparation of the library involved the immunoSEQ multiplex PCR assay. For the multiplex PCR, a mixture combining 60 forward primers for TCR Vbeta segments and 13 reverse primers for TCR Jbeta segments was used. The CDR3 region of rearranged TCR beta genes was amplified from genomic DNA with a multiplex PCR assay. The Illumina HiSeq System was used to sequence the amplified TCR beta libraries as 87-base-pair reads. From the authors' description of their analysis: Across the roughly 670 repertoires, a later analysis counted tens of millions of unique TCR beta chains, around 11 million of which were shared by at least two donors. A nearest-neighbor algorithm error-corrected the raw reads and collapsed the reads into unique sequences, merging closely related sequences to remove PCR and sequencing errors. CDR3 sequences were aligned to IMGT reference sequences to assign V, D and J gene segments. Each retained sequence needed at least a six-nucleotide match to both a V gene segment and a J gene segment. A rearrangement counted as productive if the CDR3 had no stop codons and remained in frame with V and J, and every other rearrangement counted as non-productive. CDR3 was defined by IMGT convention, running from the second conserved V-encoded cysteine to the conserved J-encoded phenylalanine. In an earlier analysis of around 600 of the donors, sequences lacking an unambiguous match to a single V gene segment were excluded. In an earlier analysis of a few hundred of the donors, V segments were called functional above 56.7% productive rearrangements and were called segregating when the between-donor standard deviation exceeded 5%. A statistical classification framework was developed to diagnose cytomegalovirus status using the catalog of TCR beta chain sequences. V and J gene assignment, in a later analysis, came from comparing TCR nucleotide sequences with IMGT/GENE-DB human TR gene sequences. In a later analysis, CDR3 sequences and most-parsimonious VDJ recombination scenarios were assigned using the TCRdist pipeline. In a later analysis, every TCR beta chain was defined by the combination of its CDR3 amino acid sequence and its V-gene family, and reads without a unique V-gene family were dropped. In a later analysis, 500 to 700 highly shared, low-generation-probability nucleotide sequences were removed to address suspected cross-contamination and a sequencing artifact. In a later analysis, a clonal expansion index for each public chain was calculated from normalized within-repertoire ranks of inferred template counts. Generation probabilities in a later analysis came from a VDJ recombination model fitted to out-of-frame rearrangements, and those results were checked against IGoR. In a later analysis, TCR-TCR, TCR-HLA and TCR-CMV co-occurrence was scored with hypergeometric tests, and a repertoire-size bias correction was applied to TCR pairs. A later analysis estimated false discovery rates by permuting HLA or CMV assignments 20 times. In a later analysis, co-occurring TCRs were grouped using DBSCAN, with TCRdist sequence similarity added in when clustering inside HLA-allele-positive subsets. Co-occurrence clustering excluded repertoires with fewer than 30,000 or more than 120,000 public chains, plus five with anomalous nucleotide sharing. TCRdb provides this immuneACCESS table in a form limited to in-frame rearrangements. Some clones are lacking; in checked studies, under half of them reflect an unresolved V gene, and why the rest are absent is not known. Clonal size and the V and J genes are those of that table, whereas D and trimming came from the DNA. This sample holds 150,000 to 200,000 clones; approximately 84% were observed only once. Less than 2.5% of the sample is in the top ten clones.

The TCR sequence derives from a man younger than 30 in good health and CMV-seropositive. The chain was built from TRBV19 and TRBJ1-1, with a weak D call of TRBD1 (5 bases match). Sequenced material: PBMCs. The CDR3 protein: CASSIGASSEAFF. The nucleotide sequence is TGTGCCAGTAGTATTGGGGCCAGCTCTGAAGCTTTCTTT.